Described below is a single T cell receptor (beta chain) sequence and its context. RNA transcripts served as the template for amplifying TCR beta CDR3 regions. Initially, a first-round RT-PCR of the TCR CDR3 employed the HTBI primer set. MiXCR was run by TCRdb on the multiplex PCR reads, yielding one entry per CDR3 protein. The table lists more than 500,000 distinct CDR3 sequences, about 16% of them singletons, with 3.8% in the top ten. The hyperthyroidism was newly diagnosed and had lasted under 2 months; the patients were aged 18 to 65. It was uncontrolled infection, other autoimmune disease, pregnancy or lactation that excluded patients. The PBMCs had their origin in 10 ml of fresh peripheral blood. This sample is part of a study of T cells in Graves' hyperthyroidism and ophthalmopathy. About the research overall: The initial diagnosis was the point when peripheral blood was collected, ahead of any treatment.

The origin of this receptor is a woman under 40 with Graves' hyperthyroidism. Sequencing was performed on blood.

The CDR3 sequence: CASSPPGLAGVEQFF. CDR3 sequence (DNA): TGTGCCAGCAGCCCGCCGGGACTAGCGGGAGTTGAGCAGTTCTTC. The rearrangement links TRBV7-9 to TRBJ2-1; 14 nucleotides agree with TRBD2. Per the germline V gene, CDR1 is SEHNR and CDR2 is FQNEAQ (reference sequence). The CDR3 runs 15 residues. With V trimmed by 5 bases and J by 9 bases, 6 bases remained unmatched. Full variable domain (outside the CDR3, taken from reference TRBV7-9 and TRBJ2-1): DTGVSQNPRHKITKRGQNVTFRCDPISEHNRLYWYRQTLGQGPEFLTYFQNEAQLEKSRLLSDRFSAERPKGSFSTLEIQRTEQGDSAMYLCASSPPGLAGVEQFFGPGTRLTVL.